Listed below are T cell receptor beta chains from one sample, sequenced in a study of blood T cell repertoires in COVID-19. This table comes from immunoSEQ multiplex PCR, and its TCRdb copy is limited to in-frame clones, with some not included. The sample records a few hundred thousand clones, around nine tenths being singletons. The sequencing sample was made of peripheral blood. The receptors derive from a man in his forties or fifties who had recovered from COVID-19. The CDR3 runs from the conserved cysteine through the conserved F or W. A D gene is named only where the DNA matches it firmly. Not all rows give a size; the values are once, few, many and, for expanded clones, a class.

cdr3_nt cdr3_aa j_call d_call v_call clone_size
TGCAGCGTTGCCCCATCCGGGACAGCTACCTATGGCTACACCTTC CSVAPSGTATYGYTF TRBJ1-2 TRBD1 TRBV29-1 .
TGTGCCAGCAGCCCCTCTGCCTGGTCCGGTGGCTACACCTTC CASSPSAWSGGYTF TRBJ1-2 . TRBV7-8 .
TGTGCCAGCAGGGAGGCAGGGGGCTGGTACGAGCAGTACTTC CASREAGGWYEQYF TRBJ2-7 TRBD1 TRBV2 .
TGTGCCAGCAGCTTCGGACAGAATCAGCCCCAGCATTTT CASSFGQNQPQHF TRBJ1-5 . TRBV11-2 .
TGTGCCACCAGTGATCCCGCCGGTTCGAACACCGGGGAGCTGTTTTTT CATSDPAGSNTGELFF TRBJ2-2 . TRBV24-1 .
TGTGCCAGCAGCCAACGGAAGGGGGGGGGATATGGCTACACCTTC CASSQRKGGGYGYTF TRBJ1-2 . TRBV14 few
TGTGCCTGGAGGATAACAGGGCCCCAGTCCTACGAGCAGTACTTC CAWRITGPQSYEQYF TRBJ2-7 . TRBV30 few
TGTGCCAGCAGCTTGGCCCCCTTTTACGAGCAGTACTTC CASSLAPFYEQYF TRBJ2-7 . TRBV5-6 .
TGTGCCTGGACTGGCGACAGTTATAATTCACCCCTCCACTTT CAWTGDSYNSPLHF TRBJ1-6 . TRBV30 .
TGTGCCAGCAGCATGCGGACAGCCCAAGAAAACACCATATATTTT CASSMRTAQENTIYF TRBJ1-3 . TRBV21-1 .
TGTGCCAGCCACATGGCTCCAGACAGGGTCATCGGTTCACCCCTCCACTTT CASHMAPDRVIGSPLHF TRBJ1-6 TRBD1 TRBV28 .
TGCAGTGCTAGAAGGCCGGGGACCCAGTACTTC CSARRPGTQYF TRBJ2-5 . TRBV20-1 .
TGTGCCAGCAGCGGAGCGGGTGGGGGGGAGCAGTACTTC CASSGAGGGEQYF TRBJ2-7 . TRBV9 .
TGTGCCAGCAGCTTAGGGCGGGACTACGAGCAGTACTTC CASSLGRDYEQYF TRBJ2-7 . TRBV7-9 .
TGTGCCAGCAGTCTTGGGGGGACCTACGAGCAGTACTTC CASSLGGTYEQYF TRBJ2-7 . TRBV6-2/TRBV6-3 .
TGTGCCAGCAGCTTACTAGCGGGGGGGTTCAATGAGCAGTTCTTC CASSLLAGGFNEQFF TRBJ2-1 TRBD2 TRBV6-4 .
TGTGCCAGCAGCTCGGGACTAGCGGGGGTACTGAATGCCGGGGAGCTGTTTTTT CASSSGLAGVLNAGELFF TRBJ2-2 TRBD2 TRBV7-7 .
TGTGCCAGTAGTATATACCAACGGACAGGGAACACTGAAGCTTTCTTT CASSIYQRTGNTEAFF TRBJ1-1 TRBD1 TRBV19 .
TGCGCCAGCAGCTTGGAGCCTTCAAATCAGCCCCAGCATTTT CASSLEPSNQPQHF TRBJ1-5 . TRBV5-1 .
TGTGCCAGCAGTACTCGGGGTGGCACTAATGAAAAACTGTTTTTT CASSTRGGTNEKLFF TRBJ1-4 . TRBV6-5 .
TGCAGCGTGGTGCTTGGAAACAGGGGCCCTAATCAGCCCCAGCATTTT CSVVLGNRGPNQPQHF TRBJ1-5 TRBD1 TRBV29-1 .
TGTGCCAGCAGCTTAGGACGTAGCTCCTACGAGCAGTACTTC CASSLGRSSYEQYF TRBJ2-7 . TRBV13 .
TGTGCCAGCAGTTACTCCGCGGGAGGGCTATACAATGAGCAGTTCTTC CASSYSAGGLYNEQFF TRBJ2-1 TRBD2 TRBV6-5 .
TGTGCCACCACCGGGACTACCGTCACCGGGGAGCTGTTTTTT CATTGTTVTGELFF TRBJ2-2 TRBD2 TRBV3-1/TRBV3-2 once
TGTGCCACCAGCAGAGGGACTAGCGGGACCTACGAGCAGTACTTC CATSRGTSGTYEQYF TRBJ2-7 TRBD2 TRBV15 .
TGTGCCAGCAGTGATGTCTGGCGGACTAATGAAAAACTGTTTTTT CASSDVWRTNEKLFF TRBJ1-4 . TRBV6-1 .
TGTGCCAGTAGTATGGGGGGTACGGGCTACGAGCAGTACTTC CASSMGGTGYEQYF TRBJ2-7 . TRBV19 .
TGTGCCAGCAGTAAGACTAGCGGGGGGGCAGGTGAGCAGTTCTTC CASSKTSGGAGEQFF TRBJ2-1 TRBD2 TRBV6-6 .
TGTGCCAGCACCTCTATAGAACGGTACACTGAAGCTTTCTTT CASTSIERYTEAFF TRBJ1-1 . TRBV11-2 few
TGTGCCAGCAGCCGCCAGAGTGCGGGACCCTACAATGAGCAGTTCTTC CASSRQSAGPYNEQFF TRBJ2-1 . TRBV7-3 .
TGCGCCAGCAGCTTTAGGAATCTAGCGGGGGGTACAGATACGCAGTATTTT CASSFRNLAGGTDTQYF TRBJ2-3 TRBD2 TRBV5-1 .
TGTGCCAGCAGCTTAGCCGGGACAGGGGATGGCTACACCTTC CASSLAGTGDGYTF TRBJ1-2 TRBD1 TRBV7-9 .